Sequencing of this T cell receptor (beta chain) was carried out in a study of patients and donors after allogeneic stem cell transplantation (TCRdb year 2020). A distance of 24 bases separates the germline ends of V and J, which lose 6 bases and 6 bases respectively. From the cysteine up to the phenylalanine, the CDR3 has a length of 16 residues. The kept DNA is CDR3 alone, 48 bases in frame from the first base. The germline V gene encodes CDR1 DFQATT and CDR2 SNEGSKA (reference sequence). With regard to this clonotype: What this receptor recognizes is not known. There are no base qualities to consult, and no much larger clone falls within one base.

The library relied on RT-PCR. TCRdb lists the instrument as NextSeq 550. TCRdb applied fastp at Q25 and MiXCR to the public reads, then kept only in-frame beta chains. When rows share a CDR3 protein, they turn into one entry using the most common DNA and genes. For this sample the table gives over 400,000 distinct CDR3 sequences, of which roughly 17% were detected only once. Of the sample, 7% to 7.5% falls within the top ten clones. The rearranged chain carries TRBV20-1 and TRBJ1-5; a tentative D match to TRBD1 spans 6 bases. The clonotype comes from a human donor who was either an allogeneic HSCT recipient or a stem cell or donor lymphocyte infusion donor (not recorded which). It is not recorded whose cells these are; they may come from a transplant donor. The sequenced sample was blood, either unsorted or a sorted T cell fraction (not recorded which). The CDR3 loop reads CSAEKGSGGQLQPQHF. The DNA is as follows: TGCAGTGCCGAAAAAGGGTCCGGGGGGCAGCTTCAGCCCCAGCATTTT.